A selection of T cell receptor beta chains follows, all from one sample in a study of breast tumors, draining lymph nodes, adjacent tissues. Via MiXCR, TCRdb re-called the multiplex PCR reads, giving one row per CDR3 protein. This table has around 150,000 distinct CDR3 sequences, about 30% appearing once. The material sequenced was axillary lymph node tissue. These receptors originate from a female donor with breast cancer. Some clones in this sample may be carry-over from other donors' samples. CDR3s include the opening cysteine and the closing phenylalanine or tryptophan. Fields, in order: clone size, J gene, D gene, V gene, CDR3 DNA, CDR3 protein. A D gene is named only where the DNA matches it firmly. Size tells how often a clone was seen (once, few, many) or the class of an expanded clone, and some rows leave it out.

abundance: .; j_gene: TRBJ2-1; d_gene: .; v_gene: TRBV9; CDR3nt: TGTGCCAGCAGCGTAGGTGCAGGATTCTACAATGAGCCGTTCTTC; CDR3aa: CASSVGAGFYNEPFF
abundance: once; j_gene: TRBJ1-5; d_gene: .; v_gene: TRBV9; CDR3nt: TGTGCCAGCAGCAAGGCGGGGGGGAGTGGTTCACCCCAGCATTTT; CDR3aa: CASSKAGGSGSPQHF
abundance: few; j_gene: TRBJ2-2; d_gene: .; v_gene: TRBV6-5; CDR3nt: TGTGCCAGCAGTCCCCCGGACAGCACGAACACCGGGGAGCTGTTTTTT; CDR3aa: CASSPPDSTNTGELFF
abundance: few; j_gene: TRBJ2-4; d_gene: .; v_gene: TRBV2; CDR3nt: TGTGCCAGCAGTGAAGCCCGCGGGACGAACATTCAGTACTTC; CDR3aa: CASSEARGTNIQYF
abundance: .; j_gene: TRBJ2-3; d_gene: .; v_gene: TRBV19; CDR3nt: TGTGCCAGTAGTATAGATCATGAGGGAGTAGGCACAGATACGCAGTATTTT; CDR3aa: CASSIDHEGVGTDTQYF
abundance: .; j_gene: TRBJ1-6; d_gene: .; v_gene: TRBV5-1; CDR3nt: TGCGCCAGCAGCTTTGGACTGGGGGCAGGCCCACCCCTCCACTTT; CDR3aa: CASSFGLGAGPPLHF
abundance: many; j_gene: TRBJ2-3; d_gene: .; v_gene: TRBV7-8; CDR3nt: TGTGCCAGCAGCTTATACTTGACAGCCGACGCCGCAGATACGCAGTATTTT; CDR3aa: CASSLYLTADAADTQYF
abundance: many; j_gene: TRBJ2-2; d_gene: .; v_gene: TRBV28; CDR3nt: TGTGCCAGCAGCCGAGACACCGGGGAGCTGTTTTTT; CDR3aa: CASSRDTGELFF
abundance: many; j_gene: TRBJ2-3; d_gene: TRBD1; v_gene: TRBV7-8; CDR3nt: TGTGCCAGCAGCCCTAACGAGGGGGCCTTACGCACAGATACGCAGTATTTT; CDR3aa: CASSPNEGALRTDTQYF
abundance: many; j_gene: TRBJ1-2; d_gene: .; v_gene: TRBV7-9; CDR3nt: TGTGCCAGCAGCTTCACAGGGACTAGCTATGGCTACACCTTC; CDR3aa: CASSFTGTSYGYTF
abundance: many; j_gene: TRBJ2-5; d_gene: .; v_gene: TRBV7-6; CDR3nt: TGTGCCAGCAGCTTAGCCATTATCCCTCCTGGAGAGACCCAGTACTTC; CDR3aa: CASSLAIIPPGETQYF
abundance: many; j_gene: TRBJ1-2; d_gene: TRBD1; v_gene: TRBV2; CDR3nt: TGTGCCAGTTGCCGGGACAGCTTTAACTATGGCTACACCTTC; CDR3aa: CASCRDSFNYGYTF
abundance: many; j_gene: TRBJ1-2; d_gene: TRBD1; v_gene: TRBV6-5; CDR3nt: TGTGCCAGCAGTTACGCCGGGACAGGGGGCGGGGGCTACACCTTC; CDR3aa: CASSYAGTGGGGYTF
abundance: .; j_gene: TRBJ1-6; d_gene: .; v_gene: TRBV3-1; CDR3nt: TGTGCCAGCAGCCGGGGAGGGGCAGGGTCGGGGAATTCACCCCCCCACTTT; CDR3aa: CASSRGGAGSGNSPPHF
abundance: many; j_gene: TRBJ2-3; d_gene: TRBD1; v_gene: TRBV28; CDR3nt: TGTGCCAGCAGCACAGGGGGCACAGATACGCAGTATTTT; CDR3aa: CASSTGGTDTQYF
abundance: .; j_gene: TRBJ2-1; d_gene: .; v_gene: TRBV7-3; CDR3nt: TGTGCCAGCAGCGCACAGGGGGGGGCAACCGGTGAGCAGTTCTTC; CDR3aa: CASSAQGGATGEQFF
abundance: few; j_gene: TRBJ1-2; d_gene: .; v_gene: TRBV6-2/TRBV6-3; CDR3nt: TGTGCCAGCAGTCTTGGGTCGAACTATGGCTACACCTTC; CDR3aa: CASSLGSNYGYTF
abundance: few; j_gene: TRBJ1-1; d_gene: TRBD1; v_gene: TRBV12-3/TRBV12-4; CDR3nt: TGTGCCAGCAGTCCGGGACAGGGGATAAGGTCTGAAGCTTTCTTT; CDR3aa: CASSPGQGIRSEAFF
abundance: once; j_gene: TRBJ1-2; d_gene: .; v_gene: TRBV2; CDR3nt: TGTGCCAGCAGTGATAGACAAAGCACAGGGAACGGGGGCTACACCTTC; CDR3aa: CASSDRQSTGNGGYTF
abundance: many; j_gene: TRBJ2-1; d_gene: TRBD2; v_gene: TRBV20-1; CDR3nt: TGCAGTGCTAGAGATCAGGCGGGACTAGCGGGGATTTACAATGAGCAGTTCTTC; CDR3aa: CSARDQAGLAGIYNEQFF
abundance: many; j_gene: TRBJ1-6; d_gene: TRBD1; v_gene: TRBV6-1; CDR3nt: TGTGCCAGCAGGCGGGACAGGGGCAATTCACCCCTCCACTTT; CDR3aa: CASRRDRGNSPLHF
abundance: .; j_gene: TRBJ2-7; d_gene: .; v_gene: TRBV29-1; CDR3nt: TGCAGTGCAGGGTTCCCCAACCGCTACGAGCAGTACTTC; CDR3aa: CSAGFPNRYEQYF